The rows below give T cell receptor beta chains drawn from one sample of a study of shared clonotypes between healthy human individuals. Clones were read by immunoSEQ multiplex PCR, and TCRdb kept only the in-frame ones, dropping some. In the table there are 2 million to 3 million clones, more than 85% of which are singletons. The sample consisted of naive CD4+ T cells from PBMCs. The source of these receptors is a young man in good health. Some clones in this sample may be carry-over from other donors' samples. Both conserved end residues are part of each CDR3. A D gene is named only where the DNA matches it firmly. The size field is filled for only some rows; it gives once, few, many or a size class.

d_call: .; clone_size: .; j_call: TRBJ2-1; v_call: TRBV5-1; cdr3_nt: TGCGCCAGCAGTTCCCTCTACAATGAGCAGTTCTTC; cdr3_aa: CASSSLYNEQFF
d_call: TRBD1; clone_size: .; j_call: TRBJ2-7; v_call: TRBV14; cdr3_nt: TGTGCCAGCAGCCCTTATAGGACAGGGGTGAACGAGCAGTACTTC; cdr3_aa: CASSPYRTGVNEQYF
d_call: TRBD1; clone_size: once; j_call: TRBJ2-5; v_call: TRBV28; cdr3_nt: TGTGCCAGCAGTTTACACGGGACAGGTGGAGAGACCCAGTACTTC; cdr3_aa: CASSLHGTGGETQYF
d_call: .; clone_size: once; j_call: TRBJ2-1; v_call: TRBV9; cdr3_nt: TGTGCCAGCAGCGTAAGTTACAATGAGCAGTTCTTC; cdr3_aa: CASSVSYNEQFF
d_call: .; clone_size: .; j_call: TRBJ1-5; v_call: TRBV30; cdr3_nt: TGTGCCTGGAGTGTACATTCGGGGGTGGGCAATCAGCCCCAGCATTTT; cdr3_aa: CAWSVHSGVGNQPQHF
d_call: TRBD1; clone_size: .; j_call: TRBJ1-2; v_call: TRBV7-9; cdr3_nt: TGTGCCAGCAGCCCCGGACAGGGTATTTTGGGCTACACCTTC; cdr3_aa: CASSPGQGILGYTF
d_call: .; clone_size: .; j_call: TRBJ1-1; v_call: TRBV7-3; cdr3_nt: TGTGCCAGCAGCCCCCGGGGACACTTATCTATGAACACTGAAGCTTTCTTT; cdr3_aa: CASSPRGHLSMNTEAFF
d_call: .; clone_size: .; j_call: TRBJ2-3; v_call: TRBV6-1; cdr3_nt: TGTGCCAGCAGTGAAAGGGGCCAGGGGAACACAGATACGCAGTATTTT; cdr3_aa: CASSERGQGNTDTQYF
d_call: TRBD1; clone_size: .; j_call: TRBJ2-2; v_call: TRBV9; cdr3_nt: TGTGCCAGCAGCGTAGGCACAGGGGGATCGGCCGGGGAGCTGTTTTTT; cdr3_aa: CASSVGTGGSAGELFF
d_call: .; clone_size: .; j_call: TRBJ2-1; v_call: TRBV28; cdr3_nt: TGTGCCAGCAGTGCACCACAGTGGGCGCATAATGAGCAGTTCTTC; cdr3_aa: CASSAPQWAHNEQFF
d_call: TRBD1; clone_size: .; j_call: TRBJ2-7; v_call: TRBV2; cdr3_nt: TGTGCCAGCAGCCGGACAGGGGGTATTTGGGAGCAGTACTTC; cdr3_aa: CASSRTGGIWEQYF
d_call: TRBD1; clone_size: .; j_call: TRBJ1-1; v_call: TRBV6-1; cdr3_nt: TGTGCCAGCAGCCTAGGGACAGGGGGAAAAGCTTTCTTT; cdr3_aa: CASSLGTGGKAFF
d_call: .; clone_size: once; j_call: TRBJ2-7; v_call: TRBV5-1; cdr3_nt: TGCGCCAGCCGCCCGGGCGGCCAGGCCTACGAGCAGTACTTC; cdr3_aa: CASRPGGQAYEQYF
d_call: .; clone_size: few; j_call: TRBJ1-5; v_call: TRBV11-2; cdr3_nt: TGTGCCAGCAGCCCCAACGGGATCAATCAGCCCCAGCATTTT; cdr3_aa: CASSPNGINQPQHF
d_call: .; clone_size: .; j_call: TRBJ2-5; v_call: TRBV7-2; cdr3_nt: TGTGCCAGCAGCTTAGTACGCCAAGAGACCCAGTACTTC; cdr3_aa: CASSLVRQETQYF
d_call: .; clone_size: .; j_call: TRBJ2-3; v_call: TRBV5-1; cdr3_nt: TGCGCCAGCAGCTTGGGAGGGCAATTAATCCCAGATACGCAGTATTTT; cdr3_aa: CASSLGGQLIPDTQYF
d_call: TRBD1; clone_size: .; j_call: TRBJ2-6; v_call: TRBV18; cdr3_nt: TGTGCCAGCTCACCATCGACAGGGATCCTCTCTGGGGCCAACGTCCTGACTTTC; cdr3_aa: CASSPSTGILSGANVLTF
d_call: .; clone_size: .; j_call: TRBJ2-5; v_call: TRBV11-2; cdr3_nt: TGTGCCAGCAGCTTAGGACGGTCGTACCAAGAGACCCAGTACTTC; cdr3_aa: CASSLGRSYQETQYF
d_call: .; clone_size: .; j_call: TRBJ1-1; v_call: TRBV2; cdr3_nt: TGTGCCAGCAGTCGTCAATTGAACACTGAAGCTTTCTTT; cdr3_aa: CASSRQLNTEAFF
d_call: TRBD1; clone_size: .; j_call: TRBJ2-7; v_call: TRBV2; cdr3_nt: TGTGCCAGCATCAGGACCCGACAGGGTGCGAACGAGCAGTACTTC; cdr3_aa: CASIRTRQGANEQYF
d_call: TRBD2; clone_size: .; j_call: TRBJ2-7; v_call: TRBV9; cdr3_nt: TGTGCCAGCAGCGTAGCTACTACTAGCGGGATCTACGAGCAGTACTTC; cdr3_aa: CASSVATTSGIYEQYF
d_call: TRBD1; clone_size: .; j_call: TRBJ1-3; v_call: TRBV2; cdr3_nt: TGTGCCAGCATCGGGGACAGGGGATATGGTGGAAACACCATATATTTT; cdr3_aa: CASIGDRGYGGNTIYF
d_call: .; clone_size: once; j_call: TRBJ1-4; v_call: TRBV30; cdr3_nt: TGTGCCTGGAGGGGGGACTTTCATAATGAAAAACTGTTTTTT; cdr3_aa: CAWRGDFHNEKLFF
d_call: TRBD1; clone_size: .; j_call: TRBJ1-4; v_call: TRBV5-4; cdr3_nt: TGTGCCAGCAGCTCTACGGACAGGGGAGGTGAAAAACTGTTTTTT; cdr3_aa: CASSSTDRGGEKLFF
d_call: TRBD2; clone_size: .; j_call: TRBJ2-3; v_call: TRBV5-4; cdr3_nt: TGTGCCAGCAGCCGGGGACTAGCGGAACTACGAGATACGCAGTATTTT; cdr3_aa: CASSRGLAELRDTQYF
d_call: TRBD1; clone_size: .; j_call: TRBJ1-5; v_call: TRBV4-3; cdr3_nt: TGCGCCAGCAGCCCGGGACAGGGGGTAGGATGGCCCCAGCATTTT; cdr3_aa: CASSPGQGVGWPQHF
d_call: .; clone_size: once; j_call: TRBJ2-7; v_call: TRBV5-4; cdr3_nt: TGTGCCAGCAGTCCTGACACCTACGAGCAGTACTTC; cdr3_aa: CASSPDTYEQYF
d_call: TRBD1; clone_size: .; j_call: TRBJ1-5; v_call: TRBV4-1; cdr3_nt: TGCGCCAGCAGCCAGGGACAGGGCTCTTGGGAGCCCCAGCATTTT; cdr3_aa: CASSQGQGSWEPQHF
d_call: .; clone_size: .; j_call: TRBJ1-5; v_call: TRBV6-1; cdr3_nt: TGTGCCAGCAGTGAACCGGGACAATGGGGCAATCAGCCCCAGCATTTT; cdr3_aa: CASSEPGQWGNQPQHF
d_call: .; clone_size: .; j_call: TRBJ2-4; v_call: TRBV4-2; cdr3_nt: TGTGCCAGCAGCCAAGACAGGGGGGTCAAAAACATTCAGTACTTC; cdr3_aa: CASSQDRGVKNIQYF
d_call: TRBD2; clone_size: .; j_call: TRBJ2-7; v_call: TRBV5-1; cdr3_nt: TGCGCCAGCAGCTTGGTTCTAGCGGGAGGAACCTACGAGCAGTACTTC; cdr3_aa: CASSLVLAGGTYEQYF
d_call: .; clone_size: .; j_call: TRBJ1-2; v_call: TRBV7-8; cdr3_nt: TGTGCCAGCAGCGCTATCCGCGGGCAGAATAAAGGTCAGAACTATGGCTACACCTTC; cdr3_aa: CASSAIRGQNKGQNYGYTF
d_call: .; clone_size: once; j_call: TRBJ2-1; v_call: TRBV5-1; cdr3_nt: TGCGCCAGCAGCTTTGAGCGGGACAATGAGCAGTTCTTC; cdr3_aa: CASSFERDNEQFF
d_call: .; clone_size: once; j_call: TRBJ2-1; v_call: TRBV5-1; cdr3_nt: TGCGCCAGCAGCGAAATCATGGATGAGCAGTTCTTC; cdr3_aa: CASSEIMDEQFF
d_call: .; clone_size: .; j_call: TRBJ2-3; v_call: TRBV5-1; cdr3_nt: TGCGCCAGCCACACGGGGGGGACAGGGTTCACAGATACGCAGTATTTT; cdr3_aa: CASHTGGTGFTDTQYF
d_call: .; clone_size: .; j_call: TRBJ1-4; v_call: TRBV19; cdr3_nt: TGTGCCAGCCAGCGTCCAGATTTTGCAACTAATGAAAAACTGTTTTTT; cdr3_aa: CASQRPDFATNEKLFF
d_call: TRBD1; clone_size: .; j_call: TRBJ2-5; v_call: TRBV28; cdr3_nt: TGTGCCAGCAGTTTCAGGGGGCGGACCGAGACCCAGTACTTC; cdr3_aa: CASSFRGRTETQYF
d_call: .; clone_size: .; j_call: TRBJ2-7; v_call: TRBV28; cdr3_nt: TGTGCCAGCAGTTTCTTGGGGGTACCCTACGAGCAGTACTTC; cdr3_aa: CASSFLGVPYEQYF
d_call: .; clone_size: .; j_call: TRBJ2-3; v_call: TRBV19; cdr3_nt: TGTGCCAGTAGTAGCAGGGCAGGAGGCACAGATACGCAGTATTTT; cdr3_aa: CASSSRAGGTDTQYF
d_call: .; clone_size: .; j_call: TRBJ2-3; v_call: TRBV7-2; cdr3_nt: TGTGCCAGCAGCTTAGGGAACAAGGGGCCTACAGGCACAGATACGCAGTATTTT; cdr3_aa: CASSLGNKGPTGTDTQYF
d_call: TRBD2; clone_size: .; j_call: TRBJ2-2; v_call: TRBV18; cdr3_nt: TGTGCCAGCTCAATAGGACTAGCGGGAGTCACCGGGGAGCTGTTTTTT; cdr3_aa: CASSIGLAGVTGELFF